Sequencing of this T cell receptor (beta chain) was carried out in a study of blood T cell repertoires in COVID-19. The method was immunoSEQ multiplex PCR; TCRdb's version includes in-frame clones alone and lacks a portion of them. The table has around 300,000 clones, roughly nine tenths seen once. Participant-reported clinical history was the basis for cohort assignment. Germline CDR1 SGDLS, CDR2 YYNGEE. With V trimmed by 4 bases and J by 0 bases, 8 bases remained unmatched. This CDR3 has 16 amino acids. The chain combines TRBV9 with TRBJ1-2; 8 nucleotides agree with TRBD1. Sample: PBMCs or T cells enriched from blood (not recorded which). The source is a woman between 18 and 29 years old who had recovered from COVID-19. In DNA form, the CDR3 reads TGTGCCAGCAGCACTCCGGCAGGGGGCCCTAACTATGGCTACACCTTC. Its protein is CASSTPAGGPNYGYTF.